These 9 T cell receptor beta chains were sequenced from one sample in a study of cytomegalovirus exposure and HLA in healthy donors. Primers: 60 Vbeta forward and 13 Jbeta reverse. Here immunoSEQ multiplex PCR was the method, and the copy in TCRdb shows in-frame clones only, minus some. This table holds hundreds of thousands of clones, 80% to 90% found once. The sequencing sample was made of PBMCs. These receptor sequences come from a man aged 25-45 years in good health and CMV-seronegative.

J is TRBJ2-2 and V is TRBV7-9; 7 positions agree with TRBD1. CDR3 length: 16 residues. V dropped 4 bases and J dropped 0; count of bases not matched to a gene: 5. Germline-derived CDR1 and CDR2 are SEHNR and FQNEAQ (reference sequence). CDR3: CASSSPTGSNTGELFF. CDR3 sequence (DNA): TGTGCCAGCAGCTCGCCGACAGGGTCGAACACCGGGGAGCTGTTTTTT.

The chain is built from TRBV5-6 and TRBJ2-5, with a tentative D call TRBD1 (5 bases). Looked up from germline, CDR1 is SGHDT and CDR2 is YYEEEE. The CDR3 sequence is 13 residues long. V gave up 2 bases and J gave up 2 bases, with 7 bases separating them. The CDR3 spells CASSLWTQETQYF. The CDR3 nucleotides read TGTGCCAGCAGCTTATGGACACAAGAGACCCAGTACTTC.

The V call is TRBV2, the J call TRBJ2-7; TRBD1 aligns across 9 bases. CDR1 SNHLY and CDR2 FYNNEI come from the germline V gene. With V trimmed by 10 bases and J by 1 base, 8 bases remained unmatched. This CDR3 is 14 amino acids long. This chain's CDR3 is CATRQGTGSYEQYF. CDR3 bases: TGTGCCACCCGGCAGGGGACAGGGTCCTACGAGCAGTACTTC.

The table lists this clone with a count of one. The gene calls are TRBV5-4 and TRBJ2-7; 7 bases are a match to TRBD1. CDR3 length: 13 amino acids. CDR1 and CDR2 from the germline V gene are SGHNT and YYREEE (reference sequence). V gave up 4 bases and J gave up 6 bases; unmatched junction bases: 7. CDR3 loop: CASSLIDRVEQYF. As DNA, the CDR3 is TGTGCCAGCAGCCTTATCGACAGGGTCGAGCAGTACTTC.

The chain combines TRBV5-1 with TRBJ1-1, with 10 bases that match TRBD1. With V trimmed by 6 bases and J by 4 bases, 12 bases remained unmatched. Germline V gene lookup returns CDR1 SGHRS and CDR2 YFSETQ. The length of the CDR3 is 16 residues. Here the CDR3 reads CASTSGQGGFGTEAFF. CDR3 bases: TGCGCCAGCACCTCCGGACAGGGGGGATTTGGCACTGAAGCTTTCTTT. Filled out from reference TRBV5-1 and TRBJ1-1, the complete variable domain reads KAGVTQTPRYLIKTRGQQVTLSCSPISGHRSVSWYQQTPGQGLQFLFEYFSETQRNKGNFPGRFSGRQFSNSRSEMNVSTLELGDSALYLCASTSGQGGFGTEAFFGQGTRLTVV.

The chain links TRBV28 to TRBJ2-7; the D gene is possibly TRBD2 (6 bases). The CDR3 loop spans 11 amino acids. Germline loops: CDR1 MDHEN, CDR2 SYDVKM. V dropped 3 bases and J dropped 7 bases, with 7 bases sitting between them. The CDR3: CASSFAGEQYF. CDR3 DNA: TGTGCCAGCAGTTTTGCGGGGGAGCAGTACTTC.

The rearrangement uses TRBV27 and TRBJ1-4; D is unclear. V was trimmed by 6 bases and J by 6 bases, leaving 17 bases between them. Germline lookup yields CDR1 MNHEY and CDR2 SMNVEV (reference sequence). The CDR3 is 15 residues long. CDR3 sequence (DNA): TGTGCCAGCAGCCCGGCGGAGGACGCTCATGAAAAACTGTTTTTT. Translation: CASSPAEDAHEKLFF.

This sequence joins TRBV11-2 and TRBJ2-5, with TRBD2 matching 9 bases. Germline assignment: CDR1 SGHAT and CDR2 FQNNGV. The CDR3 covers 16 residues. With V trimmed by 5 bases and J by 2 bases, 9 bases remained unmatched. Written as DNA, the CDR3 is TGTGCCAGCAGCCCCGGAGAGCGGGGGGCTCAAGAGACCCAGTACTTC. This gives the protein CASSPGERGAQETQYF.

This clone was seen a few times. The chain combines TRBV6-6 with TRBJ1-4; D remains ambiguous. CDR1 is MNHNY, CDR2 SVGAGI, per germline (reference sequence). This CDR3 is built from 14 residues. Trimming cost V 7 bases and J 0 bases, with 9 bases left between them. The chain's CDR3 is CASKETTTNEKLFF. The CDR3 nucleotides are TGTGCCAGCAAAGAAACAACAACTAATGAAAAACTGTTTTTT.